One and the same sample provided the 12 T cell receptor beta chains below, sequenced in a study of regulatory T cells in long-lasting Graves disease. The TCR beta library used iRepertoire HTBI primers with Arm-PCR amplification of CDR3. TCRdb passed the multiplex PCR reads through MiXCR, listing each CDR3 protein once. The data show 350,000 to 450,000 distinct CDR3 sequences, with 15% seen just once and over 15% held by the top ten. Indicated time point: newly diagnosed GD, antithyroid drugs for less than 3 months. The TCR library was prepared using RNA isolated from PBMCs. These data also featured in a second study, about T cells in Graves' hyperthyroidism and ophthalmopathy.

The source material was peripheral blood mononuclear cells (PBMCs), sampled at new diagnosis, from a patient treated with antithyroid drugs. Source of these receptors: a woman under 40 with Graves disease.

This clonotype has at least ten counts. The V call is TRBV7-9, the J call TRBJ2-5, with 10 bases matching TRBD2. The trim removed 0 bases at V and 4 bases at J, leaving 5 bases unmatched. This CDR3 spans 16 amino acids. Per germline, CDR1 SEHNR and CDR2 FQNEAQ (reference sequence). The CDR3 here is CASSLAPLAGRETQYF. The CDR3 nucleotides are TGTGCCAGCAGCTTAGCACCACTAGCGGGAAGAGAGACCCAGTACTTC.

The chain is built from TRBV11-2 and TRBJ2-7; 7 bases are shared with TRBD2. The length of the CDR3 is 16 residues. In germline, CDR1 is SGHAT, CDR2 FQNNGV. V was clipped by 6 bases and J by 2 bases; unmatched bases: 13. The CDR3 loop is CASSYSRSGTTYEQYF. Here the CDR3 DNA reads TGTGCCAGCAGTTACTCGAGGAGCGGGACGACCTACGAGCAGTACTTC.

In its sample, this clonotype was seen many times. The rearrangement joins TRBV6-2 or TRBV6-3 to TRBJ1-2, with D unresolved. The V gene's germline CDR1 is MNHEY and CDR2 SVGEGT. Trimming shortened V by 5 bases and J by 1 base, and 5 bases separated the two germline ends. The CDR3 totals 12 residues. CDR3 loop: CASSEDNYGYTF. DNA of the CDR3: TGTGCCAGCAGTGAAGATAACTATGGCTACACCTTC.

This clonotype came up many times. The chain joins TRBV12-3 or TRBV12-4 to TRBJ2-2, with 9 bases identical to TRBD2. The V and J ends lost 2 bases and 5 bases, in that order; junction bases with no gene match: 3. This CDR3 has 15 residues. CDR3 sequence (DNA): TGTGCCAGCAGTTTATCTAGCGGGATAACCGGGGAGCTGTTTTTT. Protein: CASSLSSGITGELFF.

This clonotype appeared many times. J is TRBJ2-2 and V is TRBV5-1; TRBD2 might be the D (5 bases). This CDR3 comprises 16 residues. Germline V gene lookup returns CDR1 SGHRS and CDR2 YFSETQ. V lost 5 bases, J lost 0 bases, and 14 bases lay in between. CDR3 residues: CASRAEVQTNTGELFF. CDR3 coding DNA: TGCGCCAGCAGAGCGGAGGTGCAGACGAACACCGGGGAGCTGTTTTTT.

Comment on this clonotype: One end of the junction varies from germline; a read error may be responsible. The chain recombines TRBV7-3 with TRBJ2-1; no reliable D call. The CDR3 totals 14 residues. Germline V gene lookup returns CDR1 SGHTA and CDR2 FQGTGA. The CDR3 DNA follows: TGTGCCTGCAGCCCCCCCGGACGGAACAATGAGCAGTTCTTC. This gives the protein CACSPPGRNNEQFF.

This clonotype was picked up many times. The chain employs TRBV20-1 and TRBJ2-7; 7 bases fit TRBD2. CDR3 length: 16 residues. The germline V gene encodes CDR1 DFQATT and CDR2 SNEGSKA (reference sequence). The V segment lost 1 base and the J segment 0 bases; nucleotides outside the gene matches: 9. For the CDR3, the DNA is TGCAGTGCTAGAGGGATTTTGAGCGGGACCTCCTACGAGCAGTACTTC. Translating gives CSARGILSGTSYEQYF.

Ten or more counts support this clonotype. CDR3 nucleotides: TGTGCCAGCAGTGATATTCAACAGAGAAACAATGAGCAGTTCTTC. Translated, it gives CASSDIQQRNNEQFF. This chain joins TRBV2 and TRBJ2-1; D gene unclear. Germline loops: CDR1 SNHLY, CDR2 FYNNEI. V was trimmed by 3 bases and J by 5 bases, leaving 14 bases between them. The CDR3 extends over 15 amino acids.

This clonotype was counted at least ten times. The CDR3 protein is CSAPSDRNTEAFF. DNA of the CDR3: TGCAGTGCCCCCTCGGACAGGAACACTGAAGCTTTCTTT. The gene calls are TRBV20-1 and TRBJ1-1; TRBD1 is a possible D gene (6 bases). The CDR3 contains 13 residues. The V gene's germline CDR1 is DFQATT and CDR2 SNEGSKA (reference sequence). Trimming stripped 6 bases from V and 1 base from J, with 12 bases between.

This clonotype was recorded a few times. The CDR3 nucleotides are TGTGCCAGCAGTTTAAGTGAAATGGTTACGGACACAGATACGCAGTATTTT. It specifies CASSLSEMVTDTDTQYF. The chain combines TRBV27 with TRBJ2-3; no definite D call. This CDR3 is built from 17 residues. Trimming took off 2 bases at V and 2 bases at J, with 17 bases between the two ends. In germline, CDR1 is MNHEY, CDR2 SMNVEV (reference sequence).

A note on this clonotype: This may be a read error: a much more frequent sequence differs by one nucleotide. V is TRBV25-1 and J is TRBJ2-3, with TRBD2 matching 9 bases. The V gene's germline CDR1 is MGHDK and CDR2 SYGVNS. The CDR3 has 18 amino acids. The CDR3 region is CASGELSGRPKDPDTQYF. The CDR3 region has the DNA TGTGCCAGCGGTGAATTAAGCGGGAGGCCCAAGGATCCAGATACGCAGTATTTT.

V is TRBV6-9 and J is TRBJ1-5; TRBD1 agrees at 9 bases. Trimming at V came to 4 bases and at J to 12 bases, leaving 10 bases not matched to a gene. Per the germline V gene, CDR1 is MNHGY and CDR2 is SVAAGI. This CDR3 is built from 14 residues. The CDR3 DNA follows: TGTGCCAGCAGTTTGGGACAGGGCCCCGATCTCCAGCATTTT. Translating gives CASSLGQGPDLQHF.